The sequence of this T cell receptor (beta chain) was determined in a study of T cells in Graves' hyperthyroidism and ophthalmopathy. Regarding the study as a whole: In blood, most of the thyroid clonotypes expanded above 0.001 were also present.

Germline CDR1 and CDR2: LNHDA and SQIVND (reference sequence). This CDR3 has 14 residues. Trimming stripped 5 bases from V and 1 base from J, with 12 bases between. Amplification of TCR beta CDR3 regions was performed using RNA transcripts as template. The study used the HTBI primer set for a first-round RT-PCR of the TCR CDR3. One entry per CDR3 protein results from TCRdb running MiXCR on the multiplex PCR reads. The top ten clones hold about 40% of a sample with 100,000 to 130,000 distinct CDR3 sequences, more than 15% of them seen once. This clonotype occurred many times. The target antigen is unknown. Patients were excluded because of uncontrolled infection, other autoimmune disease, pregnancy or lactation. The diagnostic basis comprised clinical symptoms, serum thyroxine and TRAb, thyroid ultrasound and orbital computed tomography. About 10 ml fresh peripheral blood yielded the PBMCs.

The TCR sequence derives from a woman aged 45-65 years with Graves' hyperthyroidism. The sequenced material came from blood. This chain uses TRBV19 with TRBJ2-7, with a possible D match to TRBD1 (6 bases). Written as DNA, the CDR3 is TGTGCCAGTAGTCAATGGGACAATTCCTACGAGCAGTACTTC. Translating gives CASSQWDNSYEQYF.